This TCR beta chain is drawn from a study of T cells in tuberculosis. Study summary: CD1B tetramers identified T cells specific for mycobacterial lipid GMM.

Sequencing of TCR-alpha and TCR-beta chains was unpaired. TCRdb's table, derived via immunoSEQ multiplex PCR, lists solely in-frame clones and lacks some. The data show about 88,000 clones, with approximately 91% seen just once and under 2.5% held by the top ten. The CDR3 loop spans 15 amino acids. CDR1 is LGHNA and CDR2 is YSLEER in the germline V gene. V gave up 0 bases and J gave up 1 base, with 9 bases separating them. After thawing and overnight rest, PBMC were stained with GMM-loaded CD1B tetramer, viability dye and anti-CD3 for sorting. C32 glucose monomycolate from Rhodococcus equi was loaded onto the CD1B tetramers. Before cryopreservation, the sorted PBMC lost their CD14-expressing monocytes. Approximately 94,000 tetramer-negative cells were sorted from each donor.

Sample: CD1b-GMM tetramer-negative cells sorted from PBMCs. This chain uses TRBV4-3 with TRBJ1-1, with a weak D call TRBD1 (6 bases). This sequence originates from an adult woman with latent tuberculosis. DNA of the CDR3: TGCGCCAGCAGCCAAGAGACGACAGGGAACACTGAAGCTTTCTTT. It translates to CASSQETTGNTEAFF.